The clone carrying this TCR beta chain showed up just a few times. The sample originates from a study of T-cell memory formation after mild COVID-19. Germline lookup yields CDR1 SGHNT and CDR2 YYREEE (reference sequence). Trimming at V came to 4 bases and at J to 6 bases, leaving 9 bases not matched to a gene. CDR3 size: 15 residues. MiXCR, run by TCRdb on the 5' RACE reads, gives a single entry per CDR3 protein. The table lists some 260,000 distinct CDR3 sequences, 16% of them singletons. The sample taken for sequencing was PBMCs or a T cell subset sorted from them (not recorded which). The rearrangement uses TRBV5-4 and TRBJ1-4, with 7 bases identical to TRBD1. The sequence was collected from a man aged 18 to 29 who had mild COVID-19 (a few samples of this study predate the infection). Cell type and time point are not known. Written as DNA, the CDR3 is TGTGCCAGCAGCCGGGGTGGACAGGTTGATGAAAAACTGTTTTTT. Its translation is CASSRGGQVDEKLFF.